The 3 T cell receptor beta chains in this list originate from one sample, sequenced in a study of PD-L1 blockade in urothelial cancer. Noted time point: pretreatment peripheral blood. The assay was immunoSEQ multiplex PCR, and TCRdb's table has in-frame clones only and misses some. The data contain some 52,000 clones, around 80% of them seen just once; the ten biggest clones take up about 4%. Here the sequenced sample was PBMCs, taken around atezolizumab (anti-PD-L1) treatment. The receptors were sampled from a man in his sixties or seventies with urothelial cancer.

The V call is TRBV7-2, the J call TRBJ1-3, with D possibly TRBD1 on 5 matching bases. The V and J ends lost 4 bases and 0 bases respectively, with 10 bases between them. The CDR3 covers 15 residues. Germline CDR1 is SGHTA and CDR2 is FQGNSA. The CDR3 loop is CASSSTGSSGNTIYF. CDR3 nucleotide sequence: TGTGCCAGCAGCTCTACAGGTAGCTCTGGAAACACCATATATTTT.

V gene TRBV5-4 combines with J gene TRBJ2-1, with 8 positions matching TRBD2. Germline V CDR1 and CDR2: SGHNT, YYREEE (reference sequence). This CDR3 region has 15 residues. V trimming: 0 bases; J trimming: 12 bases; junction bases outside the gene matches: 11. CDR3 in amino acids: CASSLGTSRGGGQFF. The CDR3 bases are TGTGCCAGCAGCTTGGGGACTAGCCGAGGGGGAGGGCAGTTCTTC.

V is TRBV7-2 and J is TRBJ1-5; tentative D call: TRBD1 (6 bases). Trimming pared 1 base from V and 5 bases from J, leaving 12 bases between. There are 15 residues in the CDR3. CDR1 and CDR2 (germline): SGHTA, FQGNSA. CDR3 amino acids: CASSLGGRRDQPQHF. CDR3 DNA sequence: TGTGCCAGCAGCTTAGGGGGGCGCCGGGATCAGCCCCAGCATTTT.